These 7 T cell receptor beta chains originate from one sample sequenced in a study of T cells in narcolepsy (dated by TCRdb to 2017 to 2018). Libraries were constructed by the immunoSEQ multiplex PCR assay. The table was pulled from immuneACCESS by TCRdb, which kept in-frame rearrangements only. Such tables lose some clones; where checked, under half of the loss comes from unresolved V genes, and the rest has no known cause. The sample profile shows about 30,000 clones; roughly 80% of them were found once. The top ten clones comprise 1.1% of the sample. Sequenced input: CD45RA- memory CD4+ T cells from PBMCs. The intended sense of this specimen's cell subset or site label: memory T cells sorted ex vivo from peripheral blood. The receptors come from a human donor with narcolepsy.

The chain employs TRBV5-1 and TRBJ2-1; 7 bases are a match to TRBD2. In germline, CDR1 is SGHRS, CDR2 YFSETQ. The CDR3 sequence is 16 residues long. V shed 0 bases, J shed 2 bases, and the junction held 5 bases outside the gene matches. CDR3 coding DNA: TGCGCCAGCAGCTTGGTAGCGGGCACCCCCTACAATGAGCAGTTCTTC. Translation: CASSLVAGTPYNEQFF.

This clone came up a few times. V gene TRBV6-9 combines with J gene TRBJ1-5, with D hard to call. CDR3 size: 11 residues. V was shortened by 6 bases and J by 6 bases, with 6 bases between the two germline ends. Germline loops: CDR1 MNHGY, CDR2 SVAAGI. In DNA, the CDR3 is TGTGCCAGCAGCTCTACTCAGCCCCAGCATTTT. Encoded protein: CASSSTQPQHF.

This clone has only a few counts. This sequence joins TRBV7-9 and TRBJ1-4; weak D call: TRBD1 (5 bases). V lost 2 bases, J lost 10 bases, and 11 bases lay in between. The CDR3 loop spans 13 amino acids. Germline CDR1 reads SEHNR; CDR2 reads FQNEAQ (reference sequence). The CDR3: CASSLRQGLKLFF. Written as DNA, the CDR3 is TGTGCCAGCAGCTTACGGCAGGGACTAAAACTGTTTTTT.

This clone occurred a few times. This chain joins TRBV30 and TRBJ2-5, with D maybe TRBD2 (6 bases). The length of the CDR3 is 12 residues. The V gene's germline CDR1 is GTSNPN and CDR2 SVGIG (reference sequence). The V and J ends lost 8 bases and 2 bases respectively, with 12 bases between them. CDR3 sequence reads: CAGGGGQETQYF. As DNA, the CDR3 is TGTGCCGGGGGTGGGGGGCAAGAGACCCAGTACTTC. The entire variable domain, with the rest obtained from reference TRBV30 and TRBJ2-5, is as follows: SQTIHQWPATLVQPVGSPLSLECTVEGTSNPNLYWYRQAAGRGLQLLFYSVGIGQISSEVPQNLSASRPQDRQFILSSKKLLLSDSGFYLCAGGGGQETQYFGPGTRLLVL.

This chain connects TRBV27 to TRBJ1-1, with 10 bases identical to TRBD1. Germline V gives CDR1 MNHEY, CDR2 SMNVEV (reference sequence). V lost 3 bases, J lost 10 bases, and 2 bases stayed unmatched. This CDR3 is 12 amino acids long. CDR3 sequence (DNA): TGTGCCAGCAGTTTGGGACAGGGGAGAGCTTTCTTT. This codes for CASSLGQGRAFF.

The chain combines TRBV7-8 with TRBJ2-1; 7 bases line up with TRBD1. This CDR3 has 16 residues. J lost 0 bases, V lost 2 bases, and 4 bases had no gene match. CDR1 is SGHVS and CDR2 is FQNEAQ in the germline V gene. The CDR3 is CASSLSRDSSYNEQFF. DNA of the CDR3: TGTGCCAGCAGCTTATCCCGGGACAGCTCCTACAATGAGCAGTTCTTC. The complete variable domain, with remaining parts taken from reference TRBV7-8 and TRBJ2-1, reads GAGVSQSPRYKVAKRGQDVALRCDPISGHVSLFWYQQALGQGPEFLTYFQNEAQLDKSGLPSDRFFAERPEGSVSTLKIQRTQQEDSAVYLCASSLSRDSSYNEQFFGPGTRLTVL.

V usage is TRBV6-1 and J usage is TRBJ2-3; D possibly corresponds to TRBD1 (5 bases). Trimming left V 6 bases short and J 9 bases short, with 13 bases between. CDR1 is MNHNS and CDR2 is SASEGT in the germline V gene. CDR3 length: 12 amino acids. This CDR3 is CASRTRGVTQYF. The CDR3 coding sequence is TGTGCCAGCAGGACAAGGGGTGTAACGCAGTATTTT.